This T cell receptor (beta chain) was recorded in a study of blood T cell repertoires in COVID-19. TCRdb keeps only in-frame clones here, not all; method: immunoSEQ multiplex PCR. The table lists some 150,000 clones, approximately 87% of them singletons. Germline CDR1 SNHLY, CDR2 FYNNEI. V dropped 5 bases and J dropped 2; count of bases not matched to a gene: 4. CDR3 length: 14 amino acids. This receptor was identified in a woman in her forties or fifties with active or convalescent COVID-19. Sample: peripheral blood. The V and J genes are TRBV2 and TRBJ2-7; 9 bases align to TRBD2. The CDR3 DNA reads as TGTGCCAGCAGTCCGGGACTAGCAGCCTACGAGCAGTACTTC. This sequence encodes CASSPGLAAYEQYF. The full variable domain, in which reference TRBV2 and TRBJ2-7 provide the parts outside the CDR3, is EPEVTQTPSHQVTQMGQEVILRCVPISNHLYFYWYRQILGQKVEFLVSFYNNEISEKSEIFDDQFSVERPDGSNFTLKIRSTKLEDSAMYFCASSPGLAAYEQYFGPGTRLTVT.